This is a list of T cell receptor beta chains from one sample in a study of Ad26.COV2.S vaccination and SARS-CoV-2 variants. The data were produced by immunoSEQ multiplex PCR, yet TCRdb's version contains in-frame clones alone and is incomplete. Of hundreds of thousands of clones listed, roughly 90% are singletons. Sequencing was performed on peripheral blood, taken in a trial of Ad26.COV2.S vaccine versus placebo. All receptors derive from a person aged 18 to 59 who received the Ad26.COV2.S COVID-19 vaccine or a placebo. The CDR3 runs from the conserved cysteine through the conserved F or W. Fields, in order: J gene, clone size, V gene, D gene, CDR3 DNA, CDR3 protein. A D gene is named only where the DNA matches it firmly. Part of the rows lack a size; the others show once, few, many or a class for expanded clones.

j_call: TRBJ2-3; clone_size: once; v_call: TRBV7-8; d_call: -; cdr3_nt: TGTGCCAGCAGCTCGCGATCGACTAGCACAGATACGCAGTATTTT; cdr3_aa: CASSSRSTSTDTQYF
j_call: TRBJ2-7; clone_size: few; v_call: TRBV7-9; d_call: -; cdr3_nt: TGTGCCAGCAGCTTATGGGTTGGGCAACTATACGAGCAGTACTTC; cdr3_aa: CASSLWVGQLYEQYF
j_call: TRBJ2-2; clone_size: -; v_call: TRBV5-1; d_call: TRBD1; cdr3_nt: TGCGCCACCTCGACAGGGCAGAACACCGGGGAGCTGTTTTTT; cdr3_aa: CATSTGQNTGELFF
j_call: TRBJ2-1; clone_size: once; v_call: TRBV7-2; d_call: TRBD1; cdr3_nt: TGTGCCAGCCTTTGGGGGACAGGGATCGCGTATGAGCAGTTCTTC; cdr3_aa: CASLWGTGIAYEQFF
j_call: TRBJ1-3; clone_size: -; v_call: TRBV25-1; d_call: -; cdr3_nt: TGTGCCAGTATGAAATCGGAGGACTACTCTGGAAACACCATATATTTT; cdr3_aa: CASMKSEDYSGNTIYF
j_call: TRBJ2-7; clone_size: once; v_call: TRBV10-3; d_call: -; cdr3_nt: TGTGCCATCAGTGATAAGGGTTTCGACGAGCAGTACTTC; cdr3_aa: CAISDKGFDEQYF
j_call: TRBJ1-1; clone_size: once; v_call: TRBV2; d_call: TRBD1; cdr3_nt: TGTGCCAGCAGGGGGACAGCGATGAACACTGAAGCTTTCTTT; cdr3_aa: CASRGTAMNTEAFF
j_call: TRBJ1-2; clone_size: -; v_call: TRBV5-6; d_call: -; cdr3_nt: TGTGCCAGCAGCGCCGGTCACAATGGCTACACCTTC; cdr3_aa: CASSAGHNGYTF
j_call: TRBJ2-2; clone_size: -; v_call: TRBV3-1/TRBV3-2; d_call: -; cdr3_nt: TGTGCCAGCAGCCATATAGGTGGGCAGGACACCGGGGAGCTGTTTTTT; cdr3_aa: CASSHIGGQDTGELFF
j_call: TRBJ1-2; clone_size: -; v_call: TRBV6-5; d_call: -; cdr3_nt: TGTGCCAGCAGTATCGACAGTTACTGGATGTATGGCTACACCTTC; cdr3_aa: CASSIDSYWMYGYTF
j_call: TRBJ2-7; clone_size: -; v_call: TRBV18; d_call: TRBD1; cdr3_nt: TGTGCCAGCTCACCACCGGGACAGGGGGCTGGAGAGCAGTACTTC; cdr3_aa: CASSPPGQGAGEQYF
j_call: TRBJ1-5; clone_size: once; v_call: TRBV13; d_call: -; cdr3_nt: TGTGCCAGCAGCTTAGGTTTAGGGAAGCCCCAGCATTTT; cdr3_aa: CASSLGLGKPQHF
j_call: TRBJ1-3; clone_size: -; v_call: TRBV5-4; d_call: -; cdr3_nt: TGTGCCAGCAGCTTGAACAGCCGAGGCTCTGGAAACACCATATATTTT; cdr3_aa: CASSLNSRGSGNTIYF
j_call: TRBJ2-1; clone_size: -; v_call: TRBV5-4; d_call: TRBD1; cdr3_nt: TGTGCCAGCAGCGCCCGACAGGGGCCCTACAATGAGCAGTTCTTC; cdr3_aa: CASSARQGPYNEQFF
j_call: TRBJ2-1; clone_size: -; v_call: TRBV24-1; d_call: -; cdr3_nt: TGTGCCACCAGTGTCTACAATGAGCAGTTCTTC; cdr3_aa: CATSVYNEQFF
j_call: TRBJ1-1; clone_size: -; v_call: TRBV6-5; d_call: -; cdr3_nt: TGTGCCAGCAGTTTAACAGGGACGGGGCTGGAAGCTTTCTTT; cdr3_aa: CASSLTGTGLEAFF
j_call: TRBJ2-7; clone_size: -; v_call: TRBV6-5; d_call: TRBD1; cdr3_nt: TGTGCCAGCGCAGGGGGCCCCTCCTACGAGCAGTACTTC; cdr3_aa: CASAGGPSYEQYF
j_call: TRBJ1-2; clone_size: -; v_call: TRBV30; d_call: TRBD1; cdr3_nt: TGTGCCTGGAGCAGGGACAGCTTCTATGGCTACACCTTC; cdr3_aa: CAWSRDSFYGYTF
j_call: TRBJ2-6; clone_size: -; v_call: TRBV11-2; d_call: -; cdr3_nt: TGTGCCAGCAGCTTAGTTTCTGGGGCCAACGTCCTGACTTTC; cdr3_aa: CASSLVSGANVLTF
j_call: TRBJ1-6; clone_size: -; v_call: TRBV30; d_call: TRBD1; cdr3_nt: TGTGCTGTCGACAGGGAAAATTCACCCCTCCACTTT; cdr3_aa: CAVDRENSPLHF
j_call: TRBJ1-1; clone_size: -; v_call: TRBV11-3; d_call: -; cdr3_nt: TGTGCCAGCAGCTTCGGATCGGGGGGTGAAGCTTTCTTT; cdr3_aa: CASSFGSGGEAFF
j_call: TRBJ1-4; clone_size: few; v_call: TRBV4-2; d_call: -; cdr3_nt: TGTGCCAGCAGCCAAGAGGGGAGCACTAATGAAAAACTGTTTTTT; cdr3_aa: CASSQEGSTNEKLFF
j_call: TRBJ1-3; clone_size: -; v_call: TRBV18; d_call: -; cdr3_nt: TGTGCCAGCTCACCACAGGGGTCTGGAAACACCATATATTTT; cdr3_aa: CASSPQGSGNTIYF
j_call: TRBJ1-1; clone_size: -; v_call: TRBV20-1; d_call: TRBD1; cdr3_nt: TGCAGTGCAAGTCGGGACAGCTCTAACACTGAAGCTTTCTTT; cdr3_aa: CSASRDSSNTEAFF
j_call: TRBJ1-2; clone_size: -; v_call: TRBV6-1; d_call: -; cdr3_nt: TGTGCCAGCAGTGAAGCGACCACAGGACAGCTCTACTACACCTTC; cdr3_aa: CASSEATTGQLYYTF
j_call: TRBJ2-7; clone_size: -; v_call: TRBV18; d_call: TRBD1; cdr3_nt: TGTGCCAGCTCACCTGGGACAGGGGGCAACTACGAGCAGTACTTC; cdr3_aa: CASSPGTGGNYEQYF
j_call: TRBJ2-3; clone_size: -; v_call: TRBV7-2; d_call: -; cdr3_nt: TGTGCCAGCAGCATCTATGGGGGTAGCACAGATACGCAGTATTTT; cdr3_aa: CASSIYGGSTDTQYF
j_call: TRBJ1-4; clone_size: -; v_call: TRBV9; d_call: -; cdr3_nt: TGTGCCAGCAACGGGGGTTCTGCGGAAAAACTGTTTTTT; cdr3_aa: CASNGGSAEKLFF
j_call: TRBJ2-2; clone_size: -; v_call: TRBV7-2; d_call: TRBD2; cdr3_nt: TGTGCCAGCAGCTTAGGGACTAGCACCGGGGAGCTGTTTTTT; cdr3_aa: CASSLGTSTGELFF
j_call: TRBJ1-2; clone_size: -; v_call: TRBV4-1; d_call: -; cdr3_nt: TGCGCCAGCAGCCAAGATCCGGGACGGACAAACTATGGCTACACCTTC; cdr3_aa: CASSQDPGRTNYGYTF
j_call: TRBJ2-1; clone_size: -; v_call: TRBV3-1/TRBV3-2; d_call: -; cdr3_nt: TGTGCCAGCAGCCAAGATAGGAACAGGGACAATGAGCAGTTCTTC; cdr3_aa: CASSQDRNRDNEQFF
j_call: TRBJ2-3; clone_size: -; v_call: TRBV7-9; d_call: -; cdr3_nt: TGTGCCAGCAGCCCCCGTGAGAATTTT; cdr3_aa: CASSPRENF
j_call: TRBJ2-3; clone_size: -; v_call: TRBV6-2/TRBV6-3; d_call: TRBD1; cdr3_nt: TGTGCCAGCAGTTGGGGGACAGGGGGCACAGATACGCAGTATTTT; cdr3_aa: CASSWGTGGTDTQYF
j_call: TRBJ1-3; clone_size: -; v_call: TRBV25-1; d_call: -; cdr3_nt: TGTGCCAGCAGTGATGGCAGACGTGGAAACACCATATATTTT; cdr3_aa: CASSDGRRGNTIYF
j_call: TRBJ2-7; clone_size: few; v_call: TRBV18; d_call: -; cdr3_nt: TGTGCCAGCTCAGCCAGCTCCTACGAGCAGTACTTC; cdr3_aa: CASSASSYEQYF
j_call: TRBJ2-1; clone_size: -; v_call: TRBV7-2; d_call: -; cdr3_nt: TGTGCCAGCAGCTTGAGGACACTTGACAATGAGCAGTTCTTC; cdr3_aa: CASSLRTLDNEQFF
j_call: TRBJ1-4; clone_size: -; v_call: TRBV30; d_call: -; cdr3_nt: TGTGCCTGGAGTGTTGGGAGCGAAAAACTGTTTTTT; cdr3_aa: CAWSVGSEKLFF
j_call: TRBJ2-3; clone_size: -; v_call: TRBV21-1; d_call: -; cdr3_nt: TGTGCCAGCAGCAACGACACAGATACGCAGTATTTT; cdr3_aa: CASSNDTDTQYF
j_call: TRBJ2-5; clone_size: -; v_call: TRBV7-2; d_call: TRBD1; cdr3_nt: TGTGCCAGCAGCTTAATTGAAAACTTGGGACAGACTAACCAAGAGACCCAGTACTTC; cdr3_aa: CASSLIENLGQTNQETQYF
j_call: TRBJ2-1; clone_size: -; v_call: TRBV3-1/TRBV3-2; d_call: -; cdr3_nt: TGTGCCAGCAGCCAGGGAGAGCAGTTCTTC; cdr3_aa: CASSQGEQFF
j_call: TRBJ1-1; clone_size: -; v_call: TRBV6-5; d_call: TRBD1; cdr3_nt: TGTGCCAGCAGAGGGACAGGGAGCACTGAAGCTTTCTTT; cdr3_aa: CASRGTGSTEAFF
j_call: TRBJ2-3; clone_size: -; v_call: TRBV7-2; d_call: -; cdr3_nt: TGTGCCAGCAGCTTTACGGCAGGTTCAGATACGCAGTATTTT; cdr3_aa: CASSFTAGSDTQYF
j_call: TRBJ2-7; clone_size: -; v_call: TRBV3-1/TRBV3-2; d_call: -; cdr3_nt: TGTGCCAGCAGCCCACAGGGAGCCCCCTACGAGCAGTACTTC; cdr3_aa: CASSPQGAPYEQYF
j_call: TRBJ1-2; clone_size: -; v_call: TRBV9; d_call: TRBD1; cdr3_nt: TGTGCCAGCAGCTCACAGGGGTACTATGGCTACACCTTC; cdr3_aa: CASSSQGYYGYTF
j_call: TRBJ1-2; clone_size: -; v_call: TRBV29-1; d_call: TRBD1; cdr3_nt: TGCAGCGGAACTACCGGGACAGGGGGTGATGGCTACACCTTC; cdr3_aa: CSGTTGTGGDGYTF
j_call: TRBJ2-5; clone_size: -; v_call: TRBV19; d_call: TRBD1; cdr3_nt: TGTGCCAGTAGCCCGGGACAGGGGCCGGAGACCCAGTACTTC; cdr3_aa: CASSPGQGPETQYF
j_call: TRBJ2-3; clone_size: -; v_call: TRBV7-2; d_call: -; cdr3_nt: TGTGCCAGCAGCTTAAAAAGGGGTAAAAGCGCGGATACGCAGTATTTT; cdr3_aa: CASSLKRGKSADTQYF